A single sample gave rise to the 27 T cell receptor beta chains below, sequenced in a study of beta chain features in type 1 diabetes (dated by TCRdb to the late 2010s). The paper as a whole reports these results and caveats: In all four CD4+ subsets, TCRB CDR3 length was moderately but significantly shorter in type 1 diabetes patients.

Receptor amplification or capture employed the immunoSEQ multiplex PCR assay. The entire isolated RNA was reverse transcribed using the High Capacity cDNA Reverse Transcription Kit, and thus expressed TCRB transcripts were sequenced. TCRdb stores this immuneACCESS table with in-frame sequences only. Part of the clones is absent; in the studies checked, under half of the shortfall reflects unresolved V genes, and no reason is known for the rest. This sample lists approximately 170,000 clones; 7% to 9% were detected once. The ten top clones hold under 0.6% of the sample. These TCRs' antigens remain unknown. The specimen was central memory CD4+ T cells from blood. These receptors were collected from a man younger than 35 with type 1 diabetes.

The chain joins TRBV7-2 to TRBJ2-5, with 11 bases that match TRBD2. Looked up from germline, CDR1 is SGHTA and CDR2 is FQGNSA. The CDR3 is 15 residues long. J was trimmed by 9 bases and V by 2 bases; bases with no gene match: 8. The CDR3 sequence is CASSLWASGGWPQYF. Here the CDR3 DNA reads TGTGCCAGCAGCTTATGGGCTAGCGGGGGGTGGCCCCAGTACTTC.

Only a few counts were recorded for this clone. The chain is built from TRBV7-2 and TRBJ2-5; 10 bases are shared with TRBD2. V dropped 1 base and J dropped 4; count of bases not matched to a gene: 12. The germline V gene has CDR1 SGHTA and CDR2 FQGNSA. The CDR3 sequence is 18 residues long. The CDR3 reads CASSLGTRSGGAGETQYF. Written as DNA, the CDR3 is TGTGCCAGCAGCTTAGGAACTCGAAGCGGGGGGGCCGGAGAGACCCAGTACTTC. The complete variable domain, with remaining parts taken from reference TRBV7-2 and TRBJ2-5, reads GAGVSQSPSNKVTEKGKDVELRCDPISGHTALYWYRQSLGQGLEFLIYFQGNSAPDKSGLPSDRFSAERTGGSVSTLTIQRTQQEDSAVYLCASSLGTRSGGAGETQYFGPGTRLLVL.

This clone was seen a few times. This chain joins TRBV28 and TRBJ2-1; no clear D. The CDR3 consists of 13 residues. The V and J ends lost 5 bases and 4 bases respectively, with 9 bases between them. Germline-derived CDR1 and CDR2 are MDHEN and SYDVKM. The CDR3 nucleotides are TGTGCCAGCAGTCCCGTGGCTTACAATGAGCAGTTCTTC. Translated, it gives CASSPVAYNEQFF. Full variable domain (missing parts from reference TRBV28 and TRBJ2-1): DVKVTQSSRYLVKRTGEKVFLECVQDMDHENMFWYRQDPGLGLRLIYFSYDVKMKEKGDIPEGYSVSREKKERFSLILESASTNQTSMYLCASSPVAYNEQFFGPGTRLTVL.

This clone was detected a few times. The rearrangement links TRBV11-2 to TRBJ1-4; D is unclear. The V and J ends lost 6 bases and 3 bases respectively, with 14 bases between them. The length of the CDR3 is 15 residues. Per germline, CDR1 SGHAT and CDR2 FQNNGV. The CDR3, as DNA: TGTGCCAGCAGTTCAACCCGAGGGTCTAATGAAAAACTGTTTTTT. This encodes CASSSTRGSNEKLFF.

This clone occurred a few times. This chain connects TRBV18 to TRBJ2-3; TRBD1 agrees at 8 bases. V dropped 1 base and J dropped 1; count of bases not matched to a gene: 10. The CDR3 is 18 residues long. CDR1 is KGHSH and CDR2 is LQKENI in the germline V gene. CDR3 protein: CASSPRMGTGQGTDTQYF. CDR3 bases: TGTGCCAGCTCACCACGGATGGGTACGGGACAGGGCACAGATACGCAGTATTTT.

This clone appeared a few times. J is TRBJ1-2 and V is TRBV4-1, with a possible D match to TRBD1 (6 bases). Deletions cut 4 bases from V and 3 bases from J, with 12 bases between. CDR3 length: 14 residues. Looked up from germline, CDR1 is MGHRA and CDR2 is YSYEKL. This CDR3 reads CASSPRDTDYGYTF. DNA for the CDR3: TGCGCCAGCAGCCCCCGGGACACGGACTATGGCTACACCTTC.

This rearrangement joins TRBV5-5 to TRBJ2-2, with TRBD2 identical over 10 bases. CDR1 SGHKS and CDR2 YYEKEE come from the germline V gene (reference sequence). The CDR3 consists of 15 residues. With 5 bases clipped from V and 1 base from J, the junction kept 2 bases outside the gene matches. CDR3 protein: CASSLAGVNTGELFF. The CDR3 nucleotides read TGTGCCAGCAGTCTAGCGGGGGTGAACACCGGGGAGCTGTTTTTT.

DNA of the CDR3: TGCGCCAGCAGCTACGGGACAGGGGGGTCCTACGAGCAGTACTTC. Protein product: CASSYGTGGSYEQYF. The gene calls are TRBV4-3 and TRBJ2-7, with 11 bases aligning to TRBD1. The V gene's germline CDR1 is LGHNA and CDR2 YSLEER. With V trimmed by 5 bases and J by 1 base, 4 bases remained unmatched. The CDR3 is made up of 15 amino acids.

This clone turned up a few times. The rearrangement joins TRBV12-5 to TRBJ1-5; maybe TRBD1 (5 bases). The V end lost 8 bases, the J end lost 2 bases, and 19 bases lay between the germline ends. Germline CDR1 LGHNT, CDR2 FRNRAP. There are 16 residues in the CDR3. The DNA for the CDR3 is TGTGCTAGTCTCGTTGGCTTCACGGGGGGCAATCAGCCCCAGCATTTT. This translates into CASLVGFTGGNQPQHF. The full variable domain, rest sourced from reference TRBV12-5 and TRBJ1-5, is DARVTQTPRHKVTEMGQEVTMRCQPILGHNTVFWYRQTMMQGLELLAYFRNRAPLDDSGMPKDRFSAEMPDATLATLKIQPSEPRDSAVYFCASLVGFTGGNQPQHFGDGTRLSIL.

The sample holds a few counts of this clone. The CDR3 DNA reads as TGTGCCAGCAGCTTAGATCTAGGTGAAAAACTGTTTTTT. This translates into CASSLDLGEKLFF. V gene TRBV11-2 combines with J gene TRBJ1-4; D gene unclear. The CDR3 consists of 13 residues. Trimming removed 0 bases from V and 7 bases from J, with 6 bases in between. The germline V gene encodes CDR1 SGHAT and CDR2 FQNNGV.

In this sample, this clone turned up a few times. This rearrangement joins TRBV2 to TRBJ2-7; D remains ambiguous. The ends were cut back, 1 base at V and 1 base at J, with 5 bases in the middle. Germline V gives CDR1 SNHLY, CDR2 FYNNEI. The CDR3 is 13 residues long. The CDR3 DNA reads as TGTGCCAGCAGTGAAGGTCTGTCCTACGAGCAGTACTTC. It is translated as CASSEGLSYEQYF.

This clone was seen at least ten times. An end of the junction differs from the germline gene, which may be a read error. The chain uses TRBV14 and TRBJ2-1; TRBD1 might be the D (6 bases). The CDR3 length is 12 residues. The germline CDR1 and CDR2 sequences are SGHDN and FVKESK. In DNA, the CDR3 is TGTGCCAGCAGCCATCACGTGGCAGGGGTCATCTTC. Translating it yields CASSHHVAGVIF.

A few counts support this clone. This sequence joins TRBV7-2 and TRBJ2-3, with TRBD2 matching 7 bases. Germline CDR1 reads SGHTA; CDR2 reads FQGNSA. Losses at the gene ends were 0 bases for V and 1 base for J; bases not matched to a gene: 4. The CDR3 runs to 16 residues. CDR3 DNA sequence: TGTGCCAGCAGCTTAGCCTTTGCGGGGGGCACAGATACGCAGTATTTT. Its translation is CASSLAFAGGTDTQYF. Based on the CDR3 plus reference TRBV7-2 and TRBJ2-3, the full variable domain is GAGVSQSPSNKVTEKGKDVELRCDPISGHTALYWYRQSLGQGLEFLIYFQGNSAPDKSGLPSDRFSAERTGGSVSTLTIQRTQQEDSAVYLCASSLAFAGGTDTQYFGPGTRLTVL.

The rearrangement uses TRBV4-1 and TRBJ2-1; no clear D gene. The CDR3 runs 14 residues. Germline assignment: CDR1 MGHRA and CDR2 YSYEKL. V lost 2 bases and J 9 bases, leaving 14 bases between the germline ends. CDR3 sequence reads: CASSQPVRRAEQFF. The CDR3 DNA follows: TGCGCCAGCAGCCAACCCGTGCGGCGTGCTGAGCAGTTCTTC.

The chain couples TRBV2 to TRBJ1-2, with TRBD1 identical over 7 bases. This CDR3 region has 15 residues. Per the germline V gene, CDR1 is SNHLY and CDR2 is FYNNEI. Losses at the gene ends were 3 bases for V and 7 bases for J; bases not matched to a gene: 11. The DNA of the CDR3 is TGTGCCAGCAGTGAGACACCCGCAGGGGGTTCTGGCTACACCTTC. Translating gives CASSETPAGGSGYTF.

This clone was picked up a small number of times. The gene calls are TRBV10-2 and TRBJ1-1; TRBD1 is a possible D gene (5 bases). V dropped 3 bases and J dropped 1 base, with 9 bases sitting between them. The CDR3 runs 14 residues. The germline CDR1 and CDR2 sequences are WSHSY and SAAADI. The CDR3, as DNA: TGCGCCAGCAGTGATTGGAGGGGGAACACTGAAGCTTTCTTT. This encodes CASSDWRGNTEAFF.

In this sample, this clone turned up a few times. The chain recombines TRBV5-1 with TRBJ2-7; D might be TRBD1 (6 bases). Trimming left V 0 bases short and J 1 base short, with 11 bases between. The CDR3 loop spans 15 amino acids. CDR1 is SGHRS, CDR2 YFSETQ, per germline. CDR3 DNA sequence: TGCGCCAGCAGCTTGGAGGACAGACTTTCCTACGAGCAGTACTTC. It is translated as CASSLEDRLSYEQYF.

This clone was observed a handful of times. The CDR3 DNA is TGTGCCAGCAAGAGAATAATCCAGGGGGCGTCGACCACTGAAGCTTTCTTT. This sequence encodes CASKRIIQGASTTEAFF. The V and J genes are TRBV7-9 and TRBJ1-1; TRBD1 matches at 8 bases. The CDR3 covers 17 residues. CDR1 is SEHNR and CDR2 is FQNEAQ in the germline V gene (reference sequence). V lost 7 bases and J lost 4; bases outside the gene matches: 17.

The chain joins TRBV7-9 to TRBJ2-2, with TRBD1 matching over 12 bases. This CDR3 has 16 residues. The V gene's germline CDR1 is SEHNR and CDR2 FQNEAQ (reference sequence). V was clipped by 5 bases and J by 4 bases; unmatched bases: 5. The CDR3 sequence: CASSPWDRGLTGELFF. The CDR3 nucleotides read TGTGCCAGCAGCCCGTGGGACAGGGGGCTCACCGGGGAGCTGTTTTTT.

This clone was detected a few times. The chain employs TRBV5-1 and TRBJ2-7; 11 bases line up with TRBD1. V trimming: 4 bases; J trimming: 3 bases; junction bases outside the gene matches: 6. This CDR3 has 15 amino acids. Germline loops: CDR1 SGHRS, CDR2 YFSETQ. This CDR3 is CASSQLGQGGYEQYF. CDR3 nucleotide sequence: TGCGCCAGCAGCCAACTGGGACAGGGGGGCTACGAGCAGTACTTC.

This clone was seen a handful of times. This rearrangement joins TRBV7-2 to TRBJ2-5; a possible D gene is TRBD1 (5 bases). The CDR3 has 14 residues. Germline assignment: CDR1 SGHTA and CDR2 FQGNSA. With 2 bases removed from V and 5 bases from J, the gap between germline ends came to 12 bases. CDR3 loop: CASSLQHKGETQYF. The CDR3 DNA sequence: TGTGCCAGCAGCTTACAACACAAGGGGGAGACCCAGTACTTC.

This sequence joins TRBV6-1 and TRBJ2-5; the D gene is possibly TRBD1 (5 bases). Looked up from germline, CDR1 is MNHNS and CDR2 is SASEGT. This CDR3 is 13 amino acids long. Trimming removed 7 bases from V and 7 bases from J, with 16 bases in between. In DNA, the CDR3 is TGTGCCAGCATTCGCCCGAACCAGGGGACCCAGTACTTC. Translated: CASIRPNQGTQYF.

This clone appeared many times. CDR3 amino acids: CASSRGLLETQYF. The DNA of the CDR3 is TGTGCCAGCAGCCGGGGACTGCTAGAGACCCAGTACTTC. This chain links TRBV7-9 with TRBJ2-5; D might be TRBD2 (6 bases). Trimming pared 5 bases from V and 4 bases from J, leaving 11 bases between. The germline gives CDR1 SEHNR, CDR2 FQNEAQ (reference sequence). This CDR3 spans 13 amino acids.

The chain recombines TRBV5-1 with TRBJ1-1; no clear D. There are 14 residues in the CDR3. The germline gives CDR1 SGHRS, CDR2 YFSETQ. The V and J ends lost 4 bases and 1 base respectively, with 11 bases between them. The CDR3 spells CASSADSWNTEAFF. In nucleotides, the CDR3 is TGCGCCAGCAGCGCCGACTCATGGAACACTGAAGCTTTCTTT. The full variable domain, completed using reference TRBV5-1 and TRBJ1-1, is KAGVTQTPRYLIKTRGQQVTLSCSPISGHRSVSWYQQTPGQGLQFLFEYFSETQRNKGNFPGRFSGRQFSNSRSEMNVSTLELGDSALYLCASSADSWNTEAFFGQGTRLTVV.

This clone was seen a few times. This chain joins TRBV28 and TRBJ2-2; 8 bases are shared with TRBD1. Germline values: CDR1 MDHEN, CDR2 SYDVKM. The J segment lost 7 bases and the V segment lost 4 bases, leaving 11 bases of the junction unmatched. The CDR3 spans 16 residues. In DNA, the CDR3 is TGTGCCAGCAGTTCCCCACGGACAGGGTTGATCGGGGAGCTGTTTTTT. Amino acid sequence: CASSSPRTGLIGELFF.

This chain uses TRBV28 with TRBJ1-2, with D possibly TRBD1 on 5 matching bases. With 5 bases removed from V and 5 bases from J, the gap between germline ends came to 9 bases. The CDR3 covers 12 residues. CDR1 is MDHEN, CDR2 SYDVKM, per germline. The CDR3 here is CASSMTDYGYTF. CDR3 DNA: TGTGCCAGCAGTATGACAGATTATGGCTACACCTTC.

The chain has TRBV27 and TRBJ2-7; TRBD1 might be the D (7 bases). There are 14 residues in the CDR3. The germline gives CDR1 MNHEY, CDR2 SMNVEV (reference sequence). Trimming took off 5 bases at V and 3 bases at J, with 14 bases between the two ends. This CDR3 reads CASSQQGGSYEQYF. The CDR3, as DNA: TGTGCCAGCAGTCAGCAGGGGGGAAGCTACGAGCAGTACTTC.